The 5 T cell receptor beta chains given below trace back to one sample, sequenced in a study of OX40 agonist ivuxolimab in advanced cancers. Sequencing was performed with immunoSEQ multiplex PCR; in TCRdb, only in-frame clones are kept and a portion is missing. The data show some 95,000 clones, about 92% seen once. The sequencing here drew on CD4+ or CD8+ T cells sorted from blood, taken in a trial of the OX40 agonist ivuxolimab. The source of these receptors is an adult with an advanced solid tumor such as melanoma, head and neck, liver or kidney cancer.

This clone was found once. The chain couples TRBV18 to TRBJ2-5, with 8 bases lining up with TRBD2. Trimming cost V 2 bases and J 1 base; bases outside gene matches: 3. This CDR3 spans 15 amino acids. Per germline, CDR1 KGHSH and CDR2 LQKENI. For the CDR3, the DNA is TGTGCCAGCTCACCATTTAGCGGGGCCCAAGAGACCCAGTACTTC. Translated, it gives CASSPFSGAQETQYF.

DNA of the CDR3: TGTGCCAGAAGCTTCGGGTGTAGGGAACGACGTTCTGGAAACACCATATATTTT. Residues: CARSFGCRERRSGNTIYF. The rearrangement uses TRBV5-3 and TRBJ1-3; the D is unclear. TRBV5-3 carries the ORF label, with uncertain function. The ends were cut back, 2 bases at V and 1 base at J, with 19 bases in the middle. The CDR3 runs to 18 residues.

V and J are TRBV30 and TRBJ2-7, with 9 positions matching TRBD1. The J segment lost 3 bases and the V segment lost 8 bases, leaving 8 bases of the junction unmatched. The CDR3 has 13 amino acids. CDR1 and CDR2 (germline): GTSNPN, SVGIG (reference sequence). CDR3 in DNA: TGTGCCGGACTCCCGGGACAGGGCTACGAGCAGTACTTC. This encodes CAGLPGQGYEQYF.

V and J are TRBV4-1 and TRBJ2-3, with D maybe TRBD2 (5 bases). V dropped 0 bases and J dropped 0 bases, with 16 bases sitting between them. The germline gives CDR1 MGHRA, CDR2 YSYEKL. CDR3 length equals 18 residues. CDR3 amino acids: CASSQDLDRRGSTDTQYF. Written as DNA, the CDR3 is TGCGCCAGCAGCCAAGATCTAGACCGACGGGGTAGCACAGATACGCAGTATTTT.

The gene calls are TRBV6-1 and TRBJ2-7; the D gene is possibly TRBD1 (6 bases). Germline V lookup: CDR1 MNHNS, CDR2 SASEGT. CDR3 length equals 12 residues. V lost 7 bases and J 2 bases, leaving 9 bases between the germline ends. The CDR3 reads CASITGTYEQYF. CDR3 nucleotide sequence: TGTGCCAGCATTACAGGGACCTACGAGCAGTACTTC.